This is a list of T cell receptor beta chains from one sample in a study of post-analysis software for immune sequencing data. MiXCR was run by TCRdb on the PCR reads, yielding one entry per CDR3 protein. The sample lists 750,000 to 950,000 distinct CDR3 sequences, more than 45% occurring once. The sample comprised blood. The receptors shown here come from a girl aged 10 to 17 with multiple sclerosis. CDR3s include the opening cysteine and the closing phenylalanine or tryptophan. A D gene is named only where the DNA matches it firmly. Clone size appears in some rows only: once, few, many, or a class for an expanded clone.

cdr3_aa cdr3_nt j_call clone_size d_call v_call
CASSLGPGQGSRALHF TGTGCCAGCAGTTTAGGTCCGGGACAGGGGAGTAGAGCCCTCCACTTT TRBJ1-6 NA TRBD1 TRBV27
CASSPTGVAEQFF TGTGCCAGCAGCCCAACAGGGGTAGCGGAGCAGTTCTTC TRBJ2-1 NA TRBD1 TRBV5-5
CASSRTGLFTDTQYF TGTGCCAGCAGTAGGACAGGGCTCTTCACAGATACGCAGTATTTT TRBJ2-3 NA TRBD1 TRBV6-5
CASRPNSGAGYGYTF TGTGCCAGCAGGCCAAATTCAGGGGCCGGCTATGGCTACACCTTC TRBJ1-2 NA NA TRBV6-5
CSAATGAYSNQPQHF TGCAGTGCTGCGACAGGGGCTTATAGCAATCAGCCCCAGCATTTT TRBJ1-5 few TRBD1 TRBV20-1
CSVGVSEYEQYF TGCAGCGTTGGGGTCAGTGAATACGAGCAGTACTTC TRBJ2-7 once NA TRBV29-1
CSARVAGVNEQFF TGCAGTGCTAGAGTAGCGGGAGTGAATGAGCAGTTCTTC TRBJ2-1 NA TRBD2 TRBV20-1
CSVDAMNTEAFF TGCAGCGTTGATGCGATGAACACTGAAGCTTTCTTT TRBJ1-1 NA NA TRBV29-1
CASSPGTFNNEQFF TGTGCCAGCAGCCCCGGGACTTTCAACAATGAGCAGTTCTTC TRBJ2-1 NA NA TRBV5-4
CASSFLREGEQFF TGTGCCAGCAGCTTCTTGCGGGAAGGGGAGCAGTTCTTC TRBJ2-1 NA NA TRBV7-8
CAIGTSFTDTQYF TGTGCCATCGGGACTAGTTTCACAGATACGCAGTATTTT TRBJ2-3 NA TRBD2 TRBV7-8
CASSQDIRGYYEQYF TGCGCCAGCAGCCAAGATATTCGCGGATACTACGAGCAGTACTTC TRBJ2-7 NA NA TRBV4-3
CASSYGLAGSSYEQYF TGTGCCAGCAGTTACGGGCTAGCGGGGAGCTCCTACGAGCAGTACTTC TRBJ2-7 NA TRBD2 TRBV6-5
CASSKTSGNTDTQYF TGTGCCAGCAGTAAGACTAGCGGGAACACAGATACGCAGTATTTT TRBJ2-3 few TRBD2 TRBV4-2
CASSLTPGGAGNRRNSYNEQFF TGTGCCAGCAGTTTAACGCCGGGGGGGGCGGGAAATCGTAGGAACTCCTACAATGAGCAGTTCTTC TRBJ2-1 NA TRBD2 TRBV28
CASSYGGQGASEQYF TGTGCCAGCAGTTACGGGGGACAGGGGGCAAGCGAGCAGTACTTC TRBJ2-7 few TRBD1 TRBV6-5
CSARARVDEQYF TGCAGTGCTAGAGCCAGGGTGGACGAGCAGTACTTC TRBJ2-7 NA NA TRBV20-1